The present entry profiles one T cell receptor beta chain with its context. Its antigen remains unidentified. Unique molecular identifiers were incorporated during preparation of the TCRbeta library. TCRdb itself ran the PCR reads through MiXCR, one entry per CDR3 protein. The sample lists fewer than 450,000 distinct CDR3 sequences; roughly 15% were seen once. The record originates from a study of T-cell reconstitution after alpha-beta-depleted transplantation in children. Study-level results: Surviving recipient T cells and thymic progenitors underlay high day-60 TCRbeta diversity in some patients. Diversity and T-cell counts at one year after transplant derived mostly from new T cells. Expanded graft clones numbering several hundred reportedly gave rise to alpha-beta T cells about two months after transplant.

J was trimmed by 0 bases and V by 1 base; bases with no gene match: 2. The CDR3 is 15 residues long. The germline CDR1 and CDR2 sequences are LGHNT and FRNRAP. The receptor comes from a male patient under 10 years old who had a stem cell transplant for acute lymphoblastic leukemia, so the T cells may come from the graft donor. This sequence joins TRBV12-5 and TRBJ2-7, with TRBD1 matching 8 bases. The source was PBMCs, mostly from graft donor cells, collected 360 days after TCRalphabeta/CD19-depleted stem cell transplant. DNA for the CDR3: TGTGCTAGTGGTTTGGGACAGGGGAGCTCCTACGAGCAGTACTTC. Translated: CASGLGQGSSYEQYF.